The sequence of this TCR beta chain was determined in a study of Ad26.COV2.S vaccination and SARS-CoV-2 variants. About the research overall: It was the COV1001 Ad26.COV2.S trial arm that included the donor. Intramuscular Ad26.COV2.S at 5x10^10 or 1x10^11 viral particles. Study-level points and caveats: Reports say spike-specific CD8+ and CD4+ T cell responses covered substantial breadth after vaccination. Vaccine recipients surpassed placebo recipients in spike-specific TCR breadth.

The sample's treatment: around 19 received Ad26.COV2.S at low or high dose, single or two shots; roughly 5 received placebo; per-sample allocation not given. Vaccine and placebo recipients were sampled on day 63 after the first injection. Produced via immunoSEQ multiplex PCR; TCRdb's table is partial and in-frame only. Of some 330,000 clones listed, 90% were seen once; the top ten hold 4.5% to 7%. Germline CDR1 reads SGHAT; CDR2 reads FQNNGV. This CDR3 is 15 amino acids long. V lost 0 bases to trimming and J lost 1 base, with 7 bases between them. About this clone: Its antigen is not identified.

The chain recombines TRBV11-2 with TRBJ1-5, with D unresolved. The source was peripheral blood, collected in a trial of Ad26.COV2.S vaccine versus placebo. The source of this sequence is a person between 18 and 65 years old who received the Ad26.COV2.S COVID-19 vaccine or a placebo. The CDR3 coding sequence is TGTGCCAGCAGCTTAGATTTTGGGAGCAATCAGCCCCAGCATTTT. Its translation: CASSLDFGSNQPQHF.